Listed below are T cell receptor beta chains from one sample, sequenced in a study of blood T cell repertoires in COVID-19. The method was immunoSEQ multiplex PCR; TCRdb's version includes in-frame clones alone and lacks a portion of them. The sample contains about 190,000 clones, roughly 84% of which appear only once. Sequencing was performed on PBMCs or T cells enriched from blood (not recorded which). These receptors all stem from a woman aged 25 to 39 who had been exposed to COVID-19. CDR3s include the opening cysteine and the closing phenylalanine or tryptophan. The D gene is left open where the match is weak. Only some rows state a clone size, as once, few, many or a class for expanded clones.

CDR3 DNA: TGTGCCAGTAGTTCGGACGGACTAAGCCCGTTTGAGCAGTACTTC
CDR3 protein: CASSSDGLSPFEQYF
V gene: TRBV19
clone size: NA
J gene: TRBJ2-7
D gene: NA

CDR3 DNA: TGCGCCAGCAGCTTGTCCGAGGAGGGCTATGGCTACACCTTC
CDR3 protein: CASSLSEEGYGYTF
V gene: TRBV5-1
clone size: NA
J gene: TRBJ1-2
D gene: NA

CDR3 DNA: TGTGCCAGCAACCCTAAGAGGGTCGGAATGAACACTGAAGCTTTCTTT
CDR3 protein: CASNPKRVGMNTEAFF
V gene: TRBV19
clone size: NA
J gene: TRBJ1-1
D gene: NA

CDR3 DNA: TGTGCCAGCAGCTCCAGCGGGGGGCTAGAGACCCAGTACTTC
CDR3 protein: CASSSSGGLETQYF
V gene: TRBV13
clone size: NA
J gene: TRBJ2-5
D gene: TRBD2

CDR3 DNA: TGTGCCAGCAGCCAAGCTCCGGGTACCACTGAAGCTTTCTTT
CDR3 protein: CASSQAPGTTEAFF
V gene: TRBV3-1/TRBV3-2
clone size: NA
J gene: TRBJ1-1
D gene: NA

CDR3 DNA: TGTGCCAGACAACTAGCGGGGGCCCCAGGTGAGCAGTTCTTC
CDR3 protein: CARQLAGAPGEQFF
V gene: TRBV2
clone size: NA
J gene: TRBJ2-1
D gene: TRBD2

CDR3 DNA: TGTGCCAGCAAGACAGGGAACAATGAGCAGTTCTTC
CDR3 protein: CASKTGNNEQFF
V gene: TRBV3-1/TRBV3-2
clone size: NA
J gene: TRBJ2-1
D gene: TRBD1

CDR3 DNA: TGTGCCATCCTGACAGAACGGTACACTGAAGCTTTCTTT
CDR3 protein: CAILTERYTEAFF
V gene: TRBV12-3/TRBV12-4
clone size: NA
J gene: TRBJ1-1
D gene: NA

CDR3 DNA: TGTGCCAGCAGTTACCCCCAAGTTGGGCATGGCTACACCTTC
CDR3 protein: CASSYPQVGHGYTF
V gene: TRBV6-2/TRBV6-3
clone size: NA
J gene: TRBJ1-2
D gene: NA

CDR3 DNA: TGTGCCAGCAGTTTAAGCGAAATCGATGGCTACACCTTC
CDR3 protein: CASSLSEIDGYTF
V gene: TRBV12-3/TRBV12-4
clone size: NA
J gene: TRBJ1-2
D gene: NA

CDR3 DNA: TGTGCCAGCTCACCCGGGGGGGAAAAACTGTTTTTT
CDR3 protein: CASSPGGEKLFF
V gene: TRBV18
clone size: NA
J gene: TRBJ1-4
D gene: NA

CDR3 DNA: TGTGCCAGCAGCTTGGGGGGGCCAAGCACAGATACGCAGTATTTT
CDR3 protein: CASSLGGPSTDTQYF
V gene: TRBV9
clone size: few
J gene: TRBJ2-3
D gene: NA

CDR3 DNA: TGTGCCAGTAGTATAGCTCGCGTTCCTAACTATGGCTACACCTTC
CDR3 protein: CASSIARVPNYGYTF
V gene: TRBV19
clone size: NA
J gene: TRBJ1-2
D gene: NA

CDR3 DNA: TGTGCTAGCAGCTTTACTCGCAGGGGGCGCACCGGGGAGCTGTTTTTT
CDR3 protein: CASSFTRRGRTGELFF
V gene: TRBV7-7
clone size: NA
J gene: TRBJ2-2
D gene: TRBD1

CDR3 DNA: TGTGCCAGCAGCCTTAACCTACGAAACACCATATATTTT
CDR3 protein: CASSLNLRNTIYF
V gene: TRBV13
clone size: NA
J gene: TRBJ1-3
D gene: NA

CDR3 DNA: TGTGCCAGCAGTTACACCGGGACAGGCCCTGGAAACACCATATATTTT
CDR3 protein: CASSYTGTGPGNTIYF
V gene: TRBV6-5
clone size: NA
J gene: TRBJ1-3
D gene: TRBD1

CDR3 DNA: TGCGCCAGCAGGAACCAGGTGGGCCCCAACTATGGCTACACCTTC
CDR3 protein: CASRNQVGPNYGYTF
V gene: TRBV4-1
clone size: NA
J gene: TRBJ1-2
D gene: NA

CDR3 DNA: TGTGCCAGCTCACCATTTTTAGGGGAACCTTATGAAAAACTGTTTTTT
CDR3 protein: CASSPFLGEPYEKLFF
V gene: TRBV18
clone size: NA
J gene: TRBJ1-4
D gene: NA

CDR3 DNA: TGTGCCAGCAACGGCGGGGGGCCACTCAAGACCCAGTACTTC
CDR3 protein: CASNGGGPLKTQYF
V gene: TRBV27
clone size: once
J gene: TRBJ2-5
D gene: TRBD2

CDR3 DNA: TGTGCCTGGACCCCCAAAGGAGGGCTCTCTCTTTTTCGCACTGAAGCTTTCTTT
CDR3 protein: CAWTPKGGLSLFRTEAFF
V gene: TRBV30
clone size: NA
J gene: TRBJ1-1
D gene: NA

CDR3 DNA: TGTGCCAGCAGTCTCCCGGCAGGGGCCTCCTACGAGCAGTACTTC
CDR3 protein: CASSLPAGASYEQYF
V gene: TRBV6-2/TRBV6-3
clone size: NA
J gene: TRBJ2-7
D gene: NA

CDR3 DNA: TGTGCCAGCACCCCTAATTACAGGGGAGACACTGAAGCTTTCTTT
CDR3 protein: CASTPNYRGDTEAFF
V gene: TRBV6-2/TRBV6-3
clone size: NA
J gene: TRBJ1-1
D gene: TRBD1

CDR3 DNA: TGTGCCAGCAGGCGGGACGGTGGAACAGATACGCAGTATTTT
CDR3 protein: CASRRDGGTDTQYF
V gene: TRBV3-1/TRBV3-2
clone size: NA
J gene: TRBJ2-3
D gene: NA

CDR3 DNA: TGTGCCAGCAGCGTAGCTTTGCGGGGGTACGAGCAGTACTTC
CDR3 protein: CASSVALRGYEQYF
V gene: TRBV9
clone size: NA
J gene: TRBJ2-7
D gene: TRBD2

CDR3 DNA: TGTGCCAGCAGCTTAGATCGGGCAGGGTCGATGGACGAGCAGTACTTC
CDR3 protein: CASSLDRAGSMDEQYF
V gene: TRBV11-2
clone size: NA
J gene: TRBJ2-7
D gene: NA

CDR3 DNA: TGTGCCAGCAGCTTAGGGGCCGGGACAGTAAAGCACTATGGCTACACCTTC
CDR3 protein: CASSLGAGTVKHYGYTF
V gene: TRBV11-2
clone size: NA
J gene: TRBJ1-2
D gene: TRBD1

CDR3 DNA: TGCAGCGTAACCCCCGGGACAGGGGGCTCGCTCGAGCAGTACTTC
CDR3 protein: CSVTPGTGGSLEQYF
V gene: TRBV29-1
clone size: NA
J gene: TRBJ2-7
D gene: TRBD1